This T cell receptor beta chain was identified in a study of CD8+ T cells in alopecia areata (dated by TCRdb to the late 2010s). Regarding the complete study: The treated patients took part in an open-label pilot trial in which moderate-to-severe alopecia areata was treated with oral tofacitinib at 5 to 10 mg twice daily. Patients stayed on tofacitinib for 6 to 18 months and then had 6 months of follow-up off drug so that delayed response and recurrence could be assessed. The SALT score, which quantifies the percentage of affected scalp surface area, was used to measure disease severity in treated patients. The study used high-throughput TCRbeta sequencing to examine T cell clonal expansion in alopecia areata, in both the C3H/HeJ mouse model and human patients. Human TCRbeta sequencing covered scalp tissue and sorted CD4+ and CD8+ peripheral blood T cells from patchy and totalis/universalis alopecia areata patients and healthy controls. Patients on tofacitinib were biopsied at baseline and after 4 and 24 weeks of treatment, and several of the patients also had a later scalp biopsy. Scalp clonality was compared among normal scalp (n=4), patchy alopecia areata scalp (n=8), and alopecia totalis/universalis scalp (n=8). RNA was obtained with the PAXgene miRNA kit for fixed scalp, the miRNeasy kit for PBMCs, and the RNeasy kit for mouse skin. Amplification of TCRbeta CDR3 regions was done by immunoSEQ multiplex PCR using 35 Vbeta forward primers and 13 Jbeta reverse primers.

This clone came up a few times. Its antigen is still unknown. Base-call qualities are not available, and no considerably larger clone is one nucleotide away. Read against the paper, the sample's treatment or condition label means: oral pan-JAK inhibitor, 5-10 mg twice daily. Lesional scalp punch biopsies and peripheral blood were collected from alopecia areata patients. PBMCs were separated by density centrifugation and stained for CD3, CD4 and CD8, after which CD4+ and CD8+ T cells were sorted on a FACSAria. V loses 5 bases at its end and J loses 1 base; junction bases beyond the gene matches: 7. Counted from cysteine to phenylalanine, this CDR3 has 15 amino acids. The DNA shown is the 45-base CDR3, in frame from base 1. The germline V gene encodes CDR1 SGHAT and CDR2 FQNNGV. The library was prepared using the immunoSEQ multiplex PCR assay. For TCR sequencing, RNA was extracted from every sample and reverse transcribed into cDNA to serve as template. SuperScript III was used for first-strand cDNA synthesis, primed with a 2:1 mix of oligo-dT and random hexamers. Amplification bias was assessed with a synthetic immune receptor repertoire, and residual bias was removed computationally. On the study's bioinformatics: After raw reads were preprocessed to remove errors, the CDR3 was defined following IMGT conventions as running from the conserved cysteine to phenylalanine. To get clonality, Shannon entropy was normalized by log2 of the number of productive unique TCRs and the result was subtracted from 1. CD4 or CD8 identity of scalp clones was inferred by cross-referencing scalp TCRbeta sequences with sorted blood CD4 and CD8 repertoires. TCRdb's version of the immuneACCESS table is confined to in-frame rearrangements and falls short of the full clone set. An unresolved V gene accounts for under half of the shortfall where checked; the remainder is of unknown origin. The V and J calls and the clone size are those of that table, but D and trimming were determined from the DNA. A total of some 200,000 clones appear in this sample, 40% to 45% of them only once. Of the sample, 2% to 3% is held by the ten largest clones.

The research as a whole found: Unlike mouse skin, which is dominated by gammadelta T cells, normal human skin has resident alphabeta T cells that are also sequenced, and this complicates analysis of the scalp TCR repertoire. Compared with mice, TCR sequences shared between patients were less clear, possibly partly because of HLA diversity across the patient population. Because the treated cohort was small and had only one nonresponder, larger studies are needed to examine links between baseline CD8+ expansion and response. With tofacitinib, both scalp clonality and the number of expanded CD8+ clones among the top 100 scalp clones went down significantly. During tofacitinib treatment, many expanded lesional clones remained in scalp and blood, and this persistence may partly explain relapse after treatment is stopped. Compared with normal scalp, lesional scalp had higher clonality and more expanded CD8+ clones, particularly in alopecia totalis/universalis, a pattern that suggests antigenic drive.

The chain joins TRBV11-2 to TRBJ2-7; TRBD2 aligns with 8 central bases. The sample was CD4+ T cells sorted from blood, taken around week 37, from a patient treated with tofacitinib. This receptor was identified in a human donor with alopecia areata. CDR3 loop: CASSVSGSLSYEQYF. Here is the DNA: TGTGCCAGCAGCGTAAGCGGGAGTTTGTCCTACGAGCAGTACTTC.